These 4 T cell receptor beta chains share one sample of origin, sequenced in a study of CXCR3-negative and CXCR3-positive naive CD8 T cells. TRB cDNA was prepared as libraries by UMI-labeled 5' RACE. TCRdb reworked the 5' RACE reads into one entry per CDR3 protein, no DNA. The listing records some 48,000 distinct CDR3 sequences. Sequenced: naive CXCR3- CD8+ T cells from blood. This sample's subset: CD45RO-CCR7+CD27+CD95- naive CD8+ T cells lacking CXCR3 (TNR3-). The receptors stem from a human donor in good health. Some clones in this sample may be carry-over from other donors' samples.

The chain combines TRBV2 with TRBJ2-7. Per the germline V gene, CDR1 is SNHLY and CDR2 is FYNNEI. CDR3 length equals 15 residues. CDR3 sequence: CASSNPTGRSYEQYF.

V usage is TRBV28 and J usage is TRBJ2-1; TCRdb picks TRBD2, but there is no DNA to check that call. This CDR3 spans 14 amino acids. CDR1 and CDR2 (germline): MDHEN, SYDVKM. Here the CDR3 reads CASTTPSGRDEGVF.

CDR3 in amino acids: CSAGQAGEQYF. The V call is TRBV20-1, the J call TRBJ2-7. From germline, CDR1 is DFQATT and CDR2 SNEGSKA (reference sequence). This CDR3 has 11 residues.

V gene TRBV28 combines with J gene TRBJ2-1; no DNA is available, so the TRBD1 call from TCRdb remains unchecked. CDR1 and CDR2 from the germline V gene are MDHEN and SYDVKM. The CDR3 runs 13 residues. CDR3 amino acids: CASSAVAPGEQFF.